These T cell receptor beta chains were read from a single sample in a study of T-cell memory formation after mild COVID-19. TCRdb redid the calling of the 5' RACE reads with MiXCR, one entry per CDR3 protein. The sample consists of 560,000 or so distinct CDR3 sequences, around a sixth of them appearing once. The sample comprised PBMCs or a T cell subset sorted from them (not recorded which). These receptors were obtained from an adult woman who had mild COVID-19 (a few samples of this study predate the infection). Cell type and time point are not known. Both conserved end residues are part of each CDR3. A D gene is named only where the DNA matches it firmly. The listing skips clone size in some rows; elsewhere it reads once, few, many or a size class.

clone_size	j_call	d_call	v_call	cdr3_nt	cdr3_aa
few	TRBJ2-3	TRBD2	TRBV27	TGTGCCAGCAGTCGAAGGGTCAGCGGGGCAAGCACAGATACGCAGTATTTT	CASSRRVSGASTDTQYF
few	TRBJ2-7	-	TRBV9	TGTGCCAGCAGCCTTTCTTTGGAGGGGGACTCCTACGAGCAGTACTTC	CASSLSLEGDSYEQYF
few	TRBJ2-1	-	TRBV5-1	TGCGCCAGCAGTAATAGCGGCGACTACAATGAGCAGTTCTTC	CASSNSGDYNEQFF
few	TRBJ2-5	-	TRBV6-2/TRBV6-3	TGTGCCAGCAGTTACCTCCCAAGGGGGACCCAGTACTTC	CASSYLPRGTQYF
-	TRBJ2-1	TRBD2	TRBV3-1	TGTGCCAGCAGCCAAGGGGCGGGACTACGAACCAATGAGCAGTTCTTC	CASSQGAGLRTNEQFF
few	TRBJ2-3	TRBD2	TRBV7-6	TGTGCCAGCAGCTTAGCGACTAGCGGGGGGGCTGCAGATACGCAGTATTTT	CASSLATSGGAADTQYF
-	TRBJ1-5	-	TRBV2	TGTGCCAGCAGTGCGGGACAAAACATCTATCAGCCCCAGCATTTT	CASSAGQNIYQPQHF
few	TRBJ2-7	-	TRBV14	TGTGCCAGCAGCCAAAGGACAGATCCATCCTACGAGCAGTACTTC	CASSQRTDPSYEQYF
-	TRBJ2-1	-	TRBV5-6	TGTGCCAGCAGTGCCCCTCCAGGGTCCTACAATGAGCAGTTCTTC	CASSAPPGSYNEQFF
few	TRBJ1-1	-	TRBV29-1	TGCAGCGTTGTAAGGCAGTTGAACACTGAAGCTTTCTTT	CSVVRQLNTEAFF
-	TRBJ2-2	-	TRBV4-2	TGTGCCAGCAGCCAAGAGATAAGGCGGAAGAACACCGGGGAGCTGTTTTTT	CASSQEIRRKNTGELFF
-	TRBJ1-6	-	TRBV5-6	TGTGCCAGCAGCATCAGGACAGAATCACCCCTCCACTTT	CASSIRTESPLHF
-	TRBJ2-5	-	TRBV25-1	TGTGCCAGCAGTGATAGTAATTCCGATGGAGAGACCCAGTACTTC	CASSDSNSDGETQYF
few	TRBJ1-4	-	TRBV3-1	TGTGCCAGCAGCCAATCACATGGACTCAATAATGAAAAACTGTTTTTT	CASSQSHGLNNEKLFF
few	TRBJ2-5	-	TRBV14	TGTGCCAGCAGCCAGCAGCGGGAGACCCAGTACTTC	CASSQQRETQYF
-	TRBJ2-3	-	TRBV9	TGTGCCAGCAGCGTAGACTCGTGGGGTAGCACAGATACGCAGTATTTT	CASSVDSWGSTDTQYF